This entry lists 21 T cell receptor beta chains sequenced from one sample in a study of STAT5B mutations in CD4+ large granular lymphocyte leukemia. Using immunoSEQ multiplex PCR, the repertoire was profiled, and TCRdb retains in-frame clones only, with some absent. The table records some 41,000 clones, roughly 84% of them present only once. The sequenced sample was CD4+ T cells from blood buffy coats. The source of these receptors is a human donor in good health.

The chain combines TRBV9 with TRBJ1-3; TRBD1 might be the D (5 bases). Germline assignment: CDR1 SGDLS and CDR2 YYNGEE. The ends were cut back, 4 bases at V and 0 bases at J, with 11 bases in the middle. CDR3 size: 15 residues. The CDR3 spells CASSSPGGSGNTIYF. CDR3 DNA: TGTGCCAGCAGCTCCCCTGGGGGCTCTGGAAACACCATATATTTT.

The chain joins TRBV7-9 to TRBJ1-1; D unclear. The CDR3 length is 15 residues. Germline CDR1 and CDR2: SEHNR and FQNEAQ (reference sequence). V was shortened by 5 bases and J by 4 bases, with 17 bases between the two germline ends. The CDR3 protein is CASSLEGSLATEAFF. CDR3 DNA: TGTGCCAGCAGCCTCGAAGGTTCTCTAGCCACTGAAGCTTTCTTT.

This chain connects TRBV4-2 to TRBJ2-3; D gene unclear. CDR1 LGHNA and CDR2 YNFKEQ come from the germline V gene. This CDR3 spans 14 amino acids. V was trimmed by 1 base and J by 0 bases, leaving 5 bases between them. The CDR3 reads CASSQGSSTDTQYF. The CDR3 DNA reads TGTGCCAGCAGCCAAGGCAGTAGCACAGATACGCAGTATTTT.

The CDR3 loop is CASTSGGAQTSSEQFF. The CDR3 DNA follows: TGTGCCAGCACTAGCGGGGGGGCCCAAACCAGCAGTGAGCAGTTCTTC. This chain joins TRBV2 and TRBJ2-1; 12 bases are a match to TRBD2. Germline CDR1 SNHLY, CDR2 FYNNEI. Unmatched junction bases numbered 13, after V lost 7 bases and J lost 9 bases. The CDR3 contains 16 residues.

V is TRBV5-4 and J is TRBJ1-1; a weak D match, TRBD1 (5 bases). Trimming stripped 4 bases from V and 0 bases from J, with 10 bases between. The CDR3 covers 14 residues. The V gene's germline CDR1 is SGHNT and CDR2 YYREEE (reference sequence). CDR3 sequence: CASSNDSLNTEAFF. As DNA, the CDR3 is TGTGCCAGCAGCAACGACAGTCTGAACACTGAAGCTTTCTTT.

The V and J genes are TRBV7-3 and TRBJ2-3, with TRBD2 identical over 10 bases. The CDR3 totals 16 residues. Germline assignment: CDR1 SGHTA and CDR2 FQGTGA. The ends lost 5 bases at V and 1 base at J; junction bases unmatched: 6. CDR3 in amino acids: CASSRASGGGTDTQYF. CDR3 sequence (DNA): TGTGCCAGCAGCCGCGCTAGCGGGGGAGGCACAGATACGCAGTATTTT.

The rearrangement uses TRBV6-6 and TRBJ1-5; weak D call: TRBD1 (5 bases). Deletions cut 2 bases from V and 7 bases from J, with 9 bases between. This CDR3 has 13 amino acids. Looked up from germline, CDR1 is MNHNY and CDR2 is SVGAGI (reference sequence). This chain's CDR3 is CASSYEGIQPQHF. The CDR3 DNA follows: TGTGCCAGCAGTTACGAGGGGATCCAGCCCCAGCATTTT.

The rearrangement uses TRBV14 and TRBJ2-4; D possibly uses TRBD1 or TRBD2 (5 bases each). The germline V gene encodes CDR1 SGHDN and CDR2 FVKESK. V was clipped by 1 base and J by 0 bases, with 10 bases between them. The CDR3 has 16 residues. The DNA for the CDR3 is TGTGCCAGCAGCCAAGTGGGTGGGGGAGCCAAAAACATTCAGTACTTC. Residues: CASSQVGGGAKNIQYF.

The V gene is TRBV5-1, the J gene TRBJ2-3, with 9 bases identical to TRBD2. Germline CDR1 and CDR2: SGHRS and YFSETQ. V was clipped by 5 bases and J by 1 base; unmatched bases: 2. CDR3 length equals 14 residues. The DNA for the CDR3 is TGCGCCAGCAGTGTAGCGGGGGGCACAGATACGCAGTATTTT. Amino acids: CASSVAGGTDTQYF.

A single count supports this clone. The gene calls are TRBV27 and TRBJ1-2; D call uncertain. The CDR3 length is 15 residues. The V end was cut by 0 bases, the J end by 5 bases, with 13 bases between. CDR1 and CDR2 from the germline V gene are MNHEY and SMNVEV (reference sequence). The CDR3, as DNA: TGTGCCAGCAGTTTATCTGGCAGCGCGGGGTATGGCTACACCTTC. Encoded protein: CASSLSGSAGYGYTF.

The chain combines TRBV2 with TRBJ2-1; D call uncertain. There are 11 residues in the CDR3. The ends were cut back, 5 bases at V and 9 bases at J, with 8 bases in the middle. Germline CDR1 and CDR2: SNHLY and FYNNEI. The CDR3 DNA follows: TGTGCCAGCAGTTATGTAGGTGAGCAGTTCTTC. Its translation is CASSYVGEQFF.

The chain couples TRBV28 to TRBJ2-5; D is unresolved. Germline-derived CDR1 and CDR2 are MDHEN and SYDVKM. The CDR3 totals 12 residues. Trimming cost V 2 bases and J 5 bases, with 6 bases left between them. CDR3 sequence reads: CASSLIWETQYF. For the CDR3, the DNA is TGTGCCAGCAGTTTAATCTGGGAGACCCAGTACTTC.

This clone was counted a single time. V gene TRBV27 combines with J gene TRBJ2-1; 10 bases are a match to TRBD2. The germline CDR1 and CDR2 sequences are MNHEY and SMNVEV (reference sequence). Trimming took 1 base from V and 9 from J; bases not matched to a gene: 9. The CDR3 loop spans 16 amino acids. Here the CDR3 DNA reads TGTGCCAGCAGTTTATTGGCTAGCGGGAGCCTAAGTGAGCAGTTCTTC. Its protein product is CASSLLASGSLSEQFF.

The rearrangement joins TRBV6-1 to TRBJ1-1; the match to TRBD1 covers 8 bases. The J segment lost 4 bases and the V segment lost 8 bases, leaving 9 bases of the junction unmatched. The length of the CDR3 is 14 residues. Germline V gives CDR1 MNHNS, CDR2 SASEGT. The CDR3 spells CASSIRTGITEAFF. The CDR3 DNA reads as TGTGCCAGCTCAATACGGACAGGGATCACTGAAGCTTTCTTT.

DNA of the CDR3: TGTGCCAGTAGTCCCGGACAGGGATATGCTCAGCCCCAGCATTTT. It translates to CASSPGQGYAQPQHF. The chain uses TRBV19 and TRBJ1-5; 8 bases are shared with TRBD1. Trimming removed 5 bases from V and 6 bases from J; junction bases left unmatched: 9. The CDR3 has 15 amino acids. Germline V gene data show CDR1 as LNHDA and CDR2 as SQIVND (reference sequence). Supplemented by reference TRBV19 and TRBJ1-5, the full variable domain reads DGGITQSPKYLFRKEGQNVTLSCEQNLNHDAMYWYRQDPGQGLRLIYYSQIVNDFQKGDIAEGYSVSREKKESFPLTVTSAQKNPTAFYLCASSPGQGYAQPQHFGDGTRLSIL.

The rearrangement links TRBV7-6 to TRBJ2-3; D perhaps matches TRBD1 (8 bases). The CDR3 is 16 residues long. CDR1 is SGHVS, CDR2 FNYEAQ, per germline. V was clipped by 2 bases and J by 1 base, with 13 bases between them. CDR3 DNA sequence: TGTGCCAGCAGCTTAACAGGGGGGGCTGGCACAGATACGCAGTATTTT. Translating it yields CASSLTGGAGTDTQYF.

The rearrangement links TRBV6-5 to TRBJ1-4; 8 nucleotides align to TRBD1. V trimming: 4 bases; J trimming: 5 bases; junction bases outside the gene matches: 9. Germline assignment: CDR1 MNHEY and CDR2 SVGAGI. The CDR3 is made up of 16 amino acids. The CDR3 loop is CASSLTGTGRNEKLFF. CDR3 coding DNA: TGTGCCAGCAGTTTAACCGGGACAGGACGAAATGAAAAACTGTTTTTT.

The chain couples TRBV15 to TRBJ1-2; D is possibly TRBD1 (5 bases). V was shortened by 4 bases and J by 10 bases, with 25 bases between the two germline ends. This CDR3 is 16 amino acids long. The germline V gene encodes CDR1 LNHNV and CDR2 YYDKDF (reference sequence). The CDR3 DNA reads TGTGCCACCAGCAACGGGGCAGGTCTTCTCATAGGGGTCTACACCTTC. It codes for CATSNGAGLLIGVYTF.

The V and J genes are TRBV6-5 and TRBJ2-7, with D possibly being TRBD2 (5 bases). Germline V gives CDR1 MNHEY, CDR2 SVGAGI. CDR3 size: 16 residues. Trimming pared 2 bases from V and 7 bases from J, leaving 21 bases between. The CDR3 nucleotides are TGTGCCAGCAGTTACGCGTACCGGATAGCGACCGGGGAGCAGTACTTC. Translation: CASSYAYRIATGEQYF.

The J gene is TRBJ2-5, the V gene TRBV10-1, with 9 bases aligning to TRBD1. V shed 5 bases and J 1 base; nucleotides not matched to a gene: 5. The germline gives CDR1 WNHNN, CDR2 SYGVQD (reference sequence). The CDR3 spans 15 residues. The CDR3 region is CASSPGQGPQETQYF. The CDR3 DNA reads as TGCGCCAGCAGTCCGGGACAGGGCCCCCAAGAGACCCAGTACTTC.

This chain joins TRBV28 and TRBJ1-2; TRBD1 agrees at 8 bases. The CDR3 is 14 residues long. V lost 7 bases, J lost 4 bases, and 8 bases stayed unmatched. Per germline, CDR1 MDHEN and CDR2 SYDVKM. As DNA, the CDR3 is TGTGCCAGCAACTTAGGACAGGGTAGCTATGGCTACACCTTC. Translated, it gives CASNLGQGSYGYTF.